This TCR beta chain was found in a study of beta chain features in type 1 diabetes. Across the study: Patient and healthy donor groups were alike in age, gender and cell yields. Researchers looked at roughly 110 million sorted cells across all samples.

Of the isolated RNA, all was reverse transcribed, and so the sequenced material was expressed TCRB transcripts. Sequenced by immunoSEQ multiplex PCR; TCRdb stores in-frame clones only, minus some. The top ten hold roughly 0.04% of the sample, which has 600,000 or so clones, around 15% seen once. The CDR3 covers 14 residues. Germline CDR1 and CDR2: LNHDA and SQIVND (reference sequence). V lost 5 bases and J 0 bases, leaving 10 bases between the germline ends. Concerning this clone itself: Its specificity is unknown.

General observations from the study: A possible short-template PCR bias applies equally to patients and controls. Shortening of TCRB CDR3s, moderate but significant, appeared in all four CD4+ subsets of Type 1 diabetes patients. The similarity of naive, central memory and Treg TCRB repertoires appeared greater among patients than among healthy donors.

V gene TRBV19 combines with J gene TRBJ1-1; D might be TRBD1 (5 bases). The sample consisted of naive CD4+ T cells from blood. This clonotype was obtained from a man younger than 30 with type 1 diabetes. The CDR3: CASSRRTMNTEAFF. The CDR3 DNA reads as TGTGCCAGTAGTCGTCGGACAATGAACACTGAAGCTTTCTTT.